The 29 T cell receptor beta chains below come from one sample, sequenced in a study of cytomegalovirus exposure and HLA in healthy donors (dated by TCRdb to about 2017). The library relied on the immunoSEQ multiplex PCR assay. For the multiplex PCR, a mixture combining 60 forward primers for TCR Vbeta segments and 13 reverse primers for TCR Jbeta segments was used. TCRdb took over this immuneACCESS table, retaining in-frame rearrangements with V and J assigned. Such tables are incomplete; in checked studies, under half of the missing clones stem from an unresolved V gene, and the remainder is unexplained. The sample contains about 150,000 clones, 60% to 80% of them found a single time. Approximately 4% of the sample is taken by the ten largest. Specimen: PBMCs. These receptors originate from a male donor in good health and CMV-seronegative.

CDR3 in amino acids: CASLAGRSGNTIYF. The CDR3 region has the DNA TGCGCCAGCTTGGCAGGCCGATCTGGAAACACCATATATTTT. V is TRBV10-2 and J is TRBJ1-3, with D uncertain. Deletions cut 8 bases from V and 1 base from J, with 12 bases between. The CDR3 runs to 14 residues. Germline CDR1 is WSHSY and CDR2 is SAAADI.

The CDR3 spells CASSTKTGQSNSPLHF. CDR3 coding DNA: TGTGCCAGCAGCACTAAAACGGGACAGTCAAATTCACCCCTCCACTTT. J is TRBJ1-6 and V is TRBV7-9, with 7 bases fitting TRBD1. The CDR3 is made up of 16 amino acids. Germline CDR1 reads SEHNR; CDR2 reads FQNEAQ (reference sequence). The trim removed 5 bases at V and 7 bases at J, leaving 11 bases unmatched.

The sample holds one count of this clone. V is TRBV7-9 and J is TRBJ2-7; D not certain. The CDR3 is 13 amino acids. V was trimmed by 5 bases and J by 4 bases, leaving 12 bases between them. Per germline, CDR1 SEHNR and CDR2 FQNEAQ (reference sequence). This chain's CDR3 is CASSPNPHYEQYF. The CDR3 nucleotides are TGTGCCAGCAGCCCTAACCCTCATTACGAGCAGTACTTC.

This chain joins TRBV5-1 and TRBJ1-1; TRBD1 is a possible D gene (6 bases). The germline V and J ends were trimmed by 5 bases and 1 base, with 12 bases remaining between them. Germline CDR1 and CDR2: SGHRS and YFSETQ. This CDR3 contains 14 residues. The CDR3 region is CASRQGPANTEAFF. The CDR3 nucleotides read TGCGCCAGCAGGCAGGGGCCGGCGAACACTGAAGCTTTCTTT.

This clone showed up just a few times. The chain combines TRBV10-3 with TRBJ2-3, with 8 bases matching TRBD1. V was clipped by 2 bases and J by 6 bases; unmatched bases: 7. Germline V lookup: CDR1 ENHRY, CDR2 SYGVKD. The CDR3 has 15 residues. The CDR3 region has the DNA TGTGCCATCAGTGAGAACCAGGGGGCTGGGGATACGCAGTATTTT. Protein sequence: CAISENQGAGDTQYF.

The genes are TRBV2 and TRBJ1-4, with D uncertain. Germline V gene sequence: CDR1 SNHLY, CDR2 FYNNEI. The length of the CDR3 is 15 residues. V was clipped by 3 bases and J by 0 bases, with 8 bases between them. In nucleotides, the CDR3 is TGTGCCAGCAGTGAGGGAGCCTCAACTAATGAAAAACTGTTTTTT. This translates into CASSEGASTNEKLFF.

The chain couples TRBV6-1 to TRBJ2-1; D is ambiguous. The CDR3 is 14 residues long. CDR1 and CDR2 from the germline V gene are MNHNS and SASEGT. The V end lost 7 bases, the J end lost 10 bases, and 20 bases lay between the germline ends. The CDR3 spells CASIINPPGPEQFF. In DNA form, the CDR3 reads TGTGCCAGCATTATCAACCCCCCAGGTCCCGAGCAGTTCTTC.

This clone came up once. The J gene is TRBJ2-7, the V gene TRBV21-1; the table's TRBD2 call for D was not verified on the DNA. TRBV21-1 constitutes a pseudogene. CDR3 length: 14 residues. The CDR3 DNA reads TGTGCCAGCAAGGTCCGTAGCGGTTTTTACGAGCAGTACTTC. It specifies CASKVRSGFYEQYF.

This chain's CDR3 is CASSEQDSGNTIYF. Here the CDR3 DNA reads TGCGCCAGCAGTGAGCAGGACTCTGGAAACACCATATATTTT. The rearrangement joins TRBV10-2 to TRBJ1-3; D is ambiguous. Trimming cost V 2 bases and J 0 bases, with 5 bases left between them. The V gene's germline CDR1 is WSHSY and CDR2 SAAADI. This CDR3 has 14 amino acids.

The chain links TRBV5-4 to TRBJ2-7; TRBD2 might be the D (7 bases). This CDR3 has 16 amino acids. V lost 4 bases to trimming and J lost 1 base, with 18 bases between them. Germline V gene lookup returns CDR1 SGHNT and CDR2 YYREEE (reference sequence). CDR3 DNA: TGTGCCAGCAGCCCGCCGGGAGCGGGGACATCCTACGAGCAGTACTTC. Its translation: CASSPPGAGTSYEQYF.

The gene calls are TRBV29-1 and TRBJ2-4; a possible D gene is TRBD2 (6 bases). The germline CDR1 and CDR2 sequences are SQVTM and ANQGSEA. The CDR3 runs 11 residues. Trimming took 4 bases from V and 7 from J, leaving 8 bases between them. CDR3: CSVGRGNIQYF. The CDR3 DNA follows: TGCAGCGTTGGACGGGGGAACATTCAGTACTTC. Drawing the rest from reference TRBV29-1 and TRBJ2-4, the complete variable domain is SAVISQKPSRDICQRGTSLTIQCQVDSQVTMMFWYRQQPGQSLTLIATANQGSEATYESGFVIDKFPISRPNLTFSTLTVSNMSPEDSSIYLCSVGRGNIQYFGAGTRLSVL.

The V call is TRBV14, the J call TRBJ2-1; D not certain. CDR1 SGHDN and CDR2 FVKESK come from the germline V gene. This CDR3 is 11 amino acids long. Trimming shortened V by 4 bases and J by 11 bases, and 9 bases separated the two germline ends. DNA for the CDR3: TGTGCCAGCAGCCTGGGTAGCAAGCAGTTCTTC. Its protein product is CASSLGSKQFF.

This chain joins TRBV18 and TRBJ1-1, with D unclear. Trimming removed 3 bases from V and 0 bases from J, with 8 bases in between. The length of the CDR3 is 14 residues. CDR1 and CDR2 from the germline V gene are KGHSH and LQKENI. This CDR3 reads CASSPSTVNTEAFF. CDR3 nucleotide sequence: TGTGCCAGCTCACCTAGCACGGTGAACACTGAAGCTTTCTTT.

The chain employs TRBV6-5 and TRBJ1-4; 7 nucleotides align to TRBD1. CDR1 and CDR2 from the germline V gene are MNHEY and SVGAGI. With V trimmed by 4 bases and J by 3 bases, 5 bases remained unmatched. This CDR3 spans 15 amino acids. The CDR3 loop is CASSLITGANEKLFF. In DNA form, the CDR3 reads TGTGCCAGCAGTTTAATCACAGGGGCTAATGAAAAACTGTTTTTT.

The V call is TRBV18, the J call TRBJ2-7, with 10 bases fitting TRBD1. This CDR3 region has 15 residues. J was trimmed by 4 bases and V by 3 bases; bases with no gene match: 6. CDR1 and CDR2 from the germline V gene are KGHSH and LQKENI. DNA for the CDR3: TGTGCCAGCTCACCGGGGACAGGGGTAACGTACGAGCAGTACTTC. It codes for CASSPGTGVTYEQYF.

The chain carries TRBV6-6 and TRBJ2-3; TRBD2 agrees at 10 bases. The CDR3 is 15 amino acids. The germline V gene has CDR1 MNHNY and CDR2 SVGAGI (reference sequence). The V segment lost 5 bases and the J segment 4 bases; nucleotides outside the gene matches: 6. In nucleotides, the CDR3 is TGTGCCAGCAGTGCGCTAGCGGGAGAGGCAGATACGCAGTATTTT. As protein: CASSALAGEADTQYF.

The genes are TRBV7-3 and TRBJ2-1, with D tentatively TRBD2 (6 bases). Germline lookup yields CDR1 SGHTA and CDR2 FQGTGA. Trimming took off 4 bases at V and 9 bases at J, with 13 bases between the two ends. This CDR3 contains 13 residues. The CDR3 DNA follows: TGTGCCAGCAGCTCGGGACTTCTTACTGAGCAGTTCTTC. It is translated as CASSSGLLTEQFF.

The V call is TRBV18, the J call TRBJ1-5, with D possibly matching TRBD1 (6 bases). V gave up 3 bases and J gave up 4 bases, with 10 bases separating them. The CDR3 extends over 14 amino acids. CDR1 and CDR2 (germline): KGHSH, LQKENI. The CDR3 DNA reads as TGTGCCAGCTCACCGGGGGGGGCGAATCAGCCCCAGCATTTT. This encodes CASSPGGANQPQHF. Full variable domain (remainder filled in from reference TRBV18 and TRBJ1-5): NAGVMQNPRHLVRRRGQEARLRCSPMKGHSHVYWYRQLPEEGLKFMVYLQKENIIDESGMPKERFSAEFPKEGPSILRIQQVVRGDSAAYFCASSPGGANQPQHFGDGTRLSIL.

In nucleotides, the CDR3 is TGTGCCAGCAGCCAAGTCGCAGGGGGGAGTTCCTACGAGCAGTACTTC. It encodes CASSQVAGGSSYEQYF. The chain combines TRBV4-2 with TRBJ2-7; possible D gene TRBD1, 7 bases. Germline V gene data show CDR1 as LGHNA and CDR2 as YNFKEQ. The CDR3 is made up of 16 amino acids. Trimming left V 1 base short and J 1 base short, with 14 bases between.

Of note for this clone: One junction end does not reproduce the germline sequence, and a read error may be involved. V usage is TRBV27 and J usage is TRBJ1-1; 9 nucleotides match TRBD1. Germline V gene lookup returns CDR1 MNHEY and CDR2 SMNVEV (reference sequence). The CDR3 is 14 amino acids. CDR3 in amino acids: CASSLGTGNAEAFF. CDR3 sequence (DNA): TGTGCCAGCAGTTTAGGGACAGGGAACGCTGAAGCTTTCTTT.

This chain uses TRBV9 with TRBJ2-7, with TRBD1 matching 7 bases. CDR1 and CDR2 from the germline V gene are SGDLS and YYNGEE. V gave up 0 bases and J gave up 2 bases; unmatched junction bases: 8. The CDR3 length is 16 residues. CDR3 sequence reads: CASSVAPGQTTYEQYF. The CDR3 DNA is TGTGCCAGCAGCGTAGCTCCGGGACAGACCACCTACGAGCAGTACTTC.

The chain has TRBV6-5 and TRBJ2-7; TRBD2 might be the D (6 bases). This CDR3 has 15 residues. Trimming stripped 5 bases from V and 6 bases from J, with 20 bases between. Germline CDR1 reads MNHEY; CDR2 reads SVGAGI. CDR3: CASSIGWGGTGEQYF. DNA of the CDR3: TGTGCCAGCAGTATAGGGTGGGGAGGTACGGGCGAGCAGTACTTC.

The chain links TRBV28 to TRBJ2-7, with a possible D match to TRBD1 (5 bases). The CDR3 extends over 12 amino acids. The germline V gene has CDR1 MDHEN and CDR2 SYDVKM. Trimming cost V 5 bases and J 7 bases, with 12 bases left between them. The CDR3 region is CASSPPDREQYF. CDR3 coding DNA: TGTGCCAGCAGTCCCCCCGACAGAGAGCAGTACTTC.

Regarding this clone: The sample contains more than one DNA sequence encoding this CDR3. The CDR3 sequence: CASSVEGGDQPQHF. CDR3 in DNA: TGTGCCAGCAGCGTGGAAGGAGGGGATCAGCCCCAGCATTTT. The chain is built from TRBV9 and TRBJ1-5; D is possibly TRBD1 (5 bases). This CDR3 is 14 amino acids long. Germline V gene lookup returns CDR1 SGDLS and CDR2 YYNGEE. The V end lost 2 bases, the J end lost 5 bases, and 11 bases lay between the germline ends.

The chain recombines TRBV7-2 with TRBJ1-2; 7 nucleotides align to TRBD1. Germline trimming cut 5 bases from V and 5 bases from J; bases unmatched to any gene: 5. The germline V gene encodes CDR1 SGHTA and CDR2 FQGNSA. This CDR3 contains 13 residues. CDR3 DNA sequence: TGTGCCAGCAGCCCAGGACAGGTATATGGCTACACCTTC. Translated, it gives CASSPGQVYGYTF.

J is TRBJ2-1 and V is TRBV18; D is perhaps TRBD2 (7 bases). Trimming took 3 bases from V and 7 from J, leaving 22 bases between them. The CDR3 consists of 17 residues. Germline CDR1 reads KGHSH; CDR2 reads LQKENI. The CDR3 DNA reads TGTGCCAGCTCACCTCGGGCCCAGGGACTACAGGGAAATGAGCAGTTCTTC. This encodes CASSPRAQGLQGNEQFF.

The J gene is TRBJ1-2, the V gene TRBV21-1; TRBD1, as called in the table, went unchecked against the DNA. TRBV21-1 represents a pseudogene. This CDR3 spans 17 amino acids. In DNA, the CDR3 is TGTGCCAGCAGCCCTAAAGGGACAGCACTCCTTAACTATGGCTACACCTTC. Protein: CASSPKGTALLNYGYTF.

The V call is TRBV9, the J call TRBJ1-6, with TRBD1 matching 9 bases. Germline V lookup: CDR1 SGDLS, CDR2 YYNGEE. The CDR3 is made up of 15 amino acids. J gave up 11 bases and V 4 bases, and 10 bases lay outside the gene matches. CDR3 coding DNA: TGTGCCAGCAGCCCCCGGGGGACAGGGTTAACACCCCTCCACTTT. It is translated as CASSPRGTGLTPLHF.

This sequence joins TRBV5-4 and TRBJ1-1; possible D gene TRBD1, 5 bases. The CDR3 is 15 residues long. In germline, CDR1 is SGHNT, CDR2 YYREEE (reference sequence). Between the trimmed V and J ends, which lost 0 bases and 1 base, there was a span of 10 bases. CDR3 protein: CASSLDQGGNTEAFF. In DNA form, the CDR3 reads TGTGCCAGCAGCTTGGATCAGGGCGGGAACACTGAAGCTTTCTTT.